These 32 T cell receptor beta chains were all obtained from the same sample, sequenced in a study of cytomegalovirus exposure and HLA in healthy donors. Sequenced by immunoSEQ multiplex PCR; TCRdb stores in-frame clones only, minus some. The table lists more than 90,000 clones, more than 70% of them singletons. Sequencing input: PBMCs. The receptors stem from a man aged 18 to 29 in good health and CMV-seronegative.

The chain uses TRBV2 and TRBJ2-7, with D perhaps matching TRBD1 (7 bases). The CDR3 contains 14 residues. Germline CDR1 reads SNHLY; CDR2 reads FYNNEI. Trimming removed 4 bases from V and 3 bases from J, with 13 bases in between. This CDR3 is CASSAPRGVYEQYF. CDR3 sequence (DNA): TGTGCCAGCAGTGCTCCCAGGGGGGTCTACGAGCAGTACTTC. The full variable domain, rest sourced from reference TRBV2 and TRBJ2-7, is EPEVTQTPSHQVTQMGQEVILRCVPISNHLYFYWYRQILGQKVEFLVSFYNNEISEKSEIFDDQFSVERPDGSNFTLKIRSTKLEDSAMYFCASSAPRGVYEQYFGPGTRLTVT.

The chain recombines TRBV7-6 with TRBJ2-3; 9 bases line up with TRBD2. CDR1 is SGHVS, CDR2 FNYEAQ, per germline. V lost 2 bases, J lost 1 base, and 10 bases stayed unmatched. The CDR3 loop spans 18 amino acids. The CDR3 spells CASSLSWGERGGTDTQYF. The CDR3 DNA reads TGTGCCAGCAGCTTATCATGGGGTGAGCGGGGGGGCACAGATACGCAGTATTTT.

J is TRBJ1-1 and V is TRBV5-1; TRBD1 matches 9 bases. Germline values: CDR1 SGHRS, CDR2 YFSETQ. The CDR3 covers 17 residues. The junction had 11 bases not matched to a gene; V was cut back by 4 bases and J by 1 base. The CDR3 sequence is CASSPTHTQGANTEAFF. DNA for the CDR3: TGCGCCAGCAGCCCTACCCACACACAGGGGGCGAACACTGAAGCTTTCTTT.

V is TRBV7-2 and J is TRBJ2-1, with D possibly TRBD2 on 5 matching bases. The CDR3 length is 14 residues. V was cut by 2 bases and J by 5 bases, with 10 bases left in between. Germline loops: CDR1 SGHTA, CDR2 FQGNSA. The CDR3 DNA reads TGTGCCAGCAGCTTACAAAGCGGACACAATGAGCAGTTCTTC. Translation gives CASSLQSGHNEQFF.

The rearrangement joins TRBV9 to TRBJ2-7; D not resolved. Per the germline V gene, CDR1 is SGDLS and CDR2 is YYNGEE. Trimming cost V 0 bases and J 0 bases, with 7 bases left between them. This CDR3 has 14 amino acids. The CDR3 reads CASSVEFGSYEQYF. Here the CDR3 DNA reads TGTGCCAGCAGCGTAGAGTTCGGCTCCTACGAGCAGTACTTC.

This rearrangement joins TRBV27 to TRBJ2-7; TRBD2 agrees at 7 bases. The ends lost 5 bases at V and 6 bases at J; junction bases unmatched: 10. Germline V gives CDR1 MNHEY, CDR2 SMNVEV (reference sequence). The CDR3 is 14 amino acids. CDR3 sequence reads: CASSLLAGSSEQYF. The CDR3 DNA is TGTGCCAGCAGTCTCTTAGCGGGTAGTTCCGAGCAGTACTTC.

V and J are TRBV18 and TRBJ2-7, with D tentatively TRBD2 (6 bases). The CDR3 contains 20 residues. Trimming took 0 bases from V and 5 from J, leaving 29 bases between them. Germline CDR1 KGHSH, CDR2 LQKENI. The CDR3 region is CASSPPVVYGRGIGIDEQYF. The CDR3 DNA follows: TGTGCCAGCTCACCACCCGTGGTCTATGGGCGCGGGATAGGGATCGACGAGCAGTACTTC.

This clone was seen a single time. The chain has TRBV18 and TRBJ2-1; the match to TRBD2 covers 7 bases. J lost 3 bases, V lost 10 bases, and 9 bases had no gene match. Germline values: CDR1 KGHSH, CDR2 LQKENI. The CDR3 consists of 14 residues. The CDR3 region is CATLPGGIYNEQFF. The CDR3 coding sequence is TGTGCCACCCTACCGGGGGGAATCTACAATGAGCAGTTCTTC. Based on the CDR3 plus reference TRBV18 and TRBJ2-1, the full variable domain is NAGVMQNPRHLVRRRGQEARLRCSPMKGHSHVYWYRQLPEEGLKFMVYLQKENIIDESGMPKERFSAEFPKEGPSILRIQQVVRGDSAAYFCATLPGGIYNEQFFGPGTRLTVL.

The V and J genes are TRBV6-5 and TRBJ1-1; TRBD1 matches 9 bases. The CDR3 spans 14 residues. Germline-derived CDR1 and CDR2 are MNHEY and SVGAGI. The junction had 3 bases not matched to a gene; V was cut back by 5 bases and J by 2 bases. CDR3: CASSKGQGNTEAFF. The CDR3, as DNA: TGTGCCAGCAGTAAGGGACAGGGTAACACTGAAGCTTTCTTT.

This clone appeared once. J is TRBJ2-2 and V is TRBV15; TRBD2 aligns across 10 bases. V trimming: 3 bases; J trimming: 4 bases; junction bases outside the gene matches: 11. The germline V gene encodes CDR1 LNHNV and CDR2 YYDKDF (reference sequence). The CDR3 spans 18 residues. CDR3 nucleotide sequence: TGTGCCACCAGCAGGATGGGGGACAGCGGGAGGGCCACCGGGGAGCTGTTTTTT. Translation gives CATSRMGDSGRATGELFF.

The rearrangement uses TRBV9 and TRBJ2-1, with 15 bases lining up with TRBD2. The V gene's germline CDR1 is SGDLS and CDR2 YYNGEE. Trimming removed 3 bases from V and 5 bases from J; junction bases left unmatched: 3. This CDR3 spans 16 amino acids. In nucleotides, the CDR3 is TGTGCCAGCAGCGATGGGACTAGCGGGGGGCACAATGAGCAGTTCTTC. The encoded protein is CASSDGTSGGHNEQFF.

This rearrangement joins TRBV9 to TRBJ2-1; 7 bases are a match to TRBD1. Germline lookup yields CDR1 SGDLS and CDR2 YYNGEE. The ends lost 6 bases at V and 9 bases at J; junction bases unmatched: 15. The CDR3 has 15 residues. The CDR3 reads CASNRQGQYSIEQFF. The DNA for the CDR3 is TGTGCCAGCAACAGACAGGGTCAGTACAGTATTGAGCAGTTCTTC.

V gene TRBV15 combines with J gene TRBJ2-1; 7 bases match TRBD2. Germline assignment: CDR1 LNHNV and CDR2 YYDKDF (reference sequence). V trimming: 1 base; J trimming: 4 bases; junction bases outside the gene matches: 13. CDR3 size: 18 residues. CDR3 protein: CATSRVGPGGTFYNEQFF. The CDR3 DNA reads as TGTGCCACCAGCAGAGTTGGGCCGGGAGGAACATTTTACAATGAGCAGTTCTTC.

This chain connects TRBV9 to TRBJ1-4; a weak D match, TRBD1 (5 bases). The length of the CDR3 is 15 residues. CDR1 and CDR2 from the germline V gene are SGDLS and YYNGEE. Trimming took 5 bases from V and 2 from J, leaving 13 bases between them. In nucleotides, the CDR3 is TGTGCCAGCAGAGAAGGCAGGGTCACTAATGAAAAACTGTTTTTT. Encoded protein: CASREGRVTNEKLFF.

This clone was found once. The rearrangement links TRBV28 to TRBJ2-1; the match to TRBD2 covers 7 bases. V lost 5 bases, J lost 15 bases, and 10 bases stayed unmatched. The CDR3 has 12 amino acids. Germline V gene sequence: CDR1 MDHEN, CDR2 SYDVKM. The DNA for the CDR3 is TGTGCCAGCAGTACGATTCAGCGGGAACCGTTCTTC. Protein product: CASSTIQREPFF. Using reference TRBV28 and TRBJ2-1 for the parts outside the CDR3, the full variable domain is DVKVTQSSRYLVKRTGEKVFLECVQDMDHENMFWYRQDPGLGLRLIYFSYDVKMKEKGDIPEGYSVSREKKERFSLILESASTNQTSMYLCASSTIQREPFFGPGTRLTVL.

DNA for the CDR3: TGTGCCAGCTCAGATAGACAGGGAGGCTACGAGCAGTACTTC. Protein product: CASSDRQGGYEQYF. V and J are TRBV18 and TRBJ2-7, with D tentatively TRBD1 (7 bases). The CDR3 length is 14 residues. The V gene's germline CDR1 is KGHSH and CDR2 LQKENI. V was shortened by 5 bases and J by 3 bases, with 14 bases between the two germline ends. Variable domain in full (rest from reference TRBV18 and TRBJ2-7): NAGVMQNPRHLVRRRGQEARLRCSPMKGHSHVYWYRQLPEEGLKFMVYLQKENIIDESGMPKERFSAEFPKEGPSILRIQQVVRGDSAAYFCASSDRQGGYEQYFGPGTRLTVT.

The CDR3 bases are TGTGCCAGCTCACCAGCTGAGGGGGTTTCTGAAGCTTTCTTT. This gives the protein CASSPAEGVSEAFF. This chain links TRBV18 with TRBJ1-1; D perhaps matches TRBD1 (6 bases). CDR1 KGHSH and CDR2 LQKENI come from the germline V gene. There are 14 residues in the CDR3. V lost 2 bases and J lost 6, with 13 bases in between.

The J gene is TRBJ2-1, the V gene TRBV6-5; D unclear. CDR1 is MNHEY, CDR2 SVGAGI, per germline. This CDR3 is built from 14 residues. V was trimmed by 0 bases and J by 8 bases, leaving 11 bases between them. CDR3 sequence (DNA): TGTGCCAGCAGTTACTCGCGTTTTGATCATGAGCAGTTCTTC. It yields the protein CASSYSRFDHEQFF.

This clone was seen just once. The V and J genes are TRBV9 and TRBJ2-2, with D possibly matching TRBD1 (5 bases). V lost 0 bases and J 5 bases, leaving 23 bases between the germline ends. Germline CDR1 and CDR2: SGDLS and YYNGEE. The CDR3 consists of 19 residues. The CDR3 loop reads CASSVGSRAHPVGTGELFF. Here the CDR3 DNA reads TGTGCCAGCAGCGTAGGGAGCAGGGCCCATCCGGTGGGGACCGGGGAGCTGTTTTTT.

This clone was seen ten or more times. The rearrangement links TRBV5-6 to TRBJ1-5; 7 positions agree with TRBD1. CDR3 length equals 13 residues. V dropped 2 bases and J dropped 9; count of bases not matched to a gene: 5. CDR1 is SGHDT, CDR2 YYEEEE, per germline. CDR3 nucleotide sequence: TGTGCCAGCAGCTTTGACAGGGAAGCGCCCCAGCATTTT. Amino acid sequence: CASSFDREAPQHF.

Here the CDR3 DNA reads TGTGCCAGCACCAACGGTACTTGGACAGGGTACAATGAGCAGTTCTTC. The encoded protein is CASTNGTWTGYNEQFF. The chain carries TRBV7-9 and TRBJ2-1; the match to TRBD1 covers 8 bases. The V and J ends lost 7 bases and 4 bases, in that order; junction bases with no gene match: 12. The CDR3 totals 16 residues. CDR1 and CDR2 from the germline V gene are SEHNR and FQNEAQ (reference sequence).

V is TRBV2 and J is TRBJ2-2; TRBD1 aligns across 7 bases. The ends lost 6 bases at V and 6 bases at J; junction bases unmatched: 13. Germline CDR1 SNHLY, CDR2 FYNNEI. This CDR3 has 16 amino acids. The CDR3 region has the DNA TGTGCCAGCAGGGTAGGACAGGTAGAACAGTCCGGGGAGCTGTTTTTT. Translation: CASRVGQVEQSGELFF.

The genes are TRBV9 and TRBJ1-1; D might be TRBD1 (6 bases). Trimming removed 9 bases at V and 4 bases at J, with 22 bases between. The germline V gene has CDR1 SGDLS and CDR2 YYNGEE. This CDR3 is 15 amino acids long. CDR3 region: CATTSLQGVGTEAFF. CDR3 sequence (DNA): TGTGCCACCACTTCGCTACAGGGAGTGGGCACTGAAGCTTTCTTT. Combining the CDR3 with reference TRBV9 and TRBJ1-1 gives the whole variable domain DSGVTQTPKHLITATGQRVTLRCSPRSGDLSVYWYQQSLDQGLQFLIQYYNGEERAKGNILERFSAQQFPDLHSELNLSSLELGDSALYFCATTSLQGVGTEAFFGQGTRLTVV.

A remark on this clone: Other DNA sequences of this sample code for an identical CDR3. This chain uses TRBV10-1 with TRBJ2-7, with 8 bases identical to TRBD1. The germline CDR1 and CDR2 sequences are WNHNN and SYGVQD (reference sequence). V was clipped by 2 bases and J by 3 bases; unmatched bases: 3. CDR3 size: 14 residues. The CDR3 DNA follows: TGCGCCAGCAGTGAGGGGACAGGCGACTACGAGCAGTACTTC. This codes for CASSEGTGDYEQYF.

This clone was seen once. This rearrangement joins TRBV28 to TRBJ1-5; 8 nucleotides align to TRBD1. Unmatched junction bases numbered 5, after V lost 4 bases and J lost 6 bases. The germline V gene encodes CDR1 MDHEN and CDR2 SYDVKM. There are 14 residues in the CDR3. CDR3 in amino acids: CASSSTGDTQPQHF. DNA for the CDR3: TGTGCCAGCAGTTCGACAGGGGATACTCAGCCCCAGCATTTT.

This clone was detected once. The chain carries TRBV27 and TRBJ2-7, with D tentatively TRBD2 (6 bases). The germline CDR1 and CDR2 sequences are MNHEY and SMNVEV (reference sequence). CDR3 length: 13 amino acids. Trimming removed 4 bases from V and 0 bases from J, with 7 bases in between. The CDR3 spells CASSSSDSYEQYF. CDR3 coding DNA: TGTGCCAGCAGTTCTAGCGACTCCTACGAGCAGTACTTC.

The J gene is TRBJ1-4, the V gene TRBV28; 8 positions agree with TRBD1. V was pared by 7 bases and J by 5 bases, with 9 bases of the junction left unmatched. The germline V gene encodes CDR1 MDHEN and CDR2 SYDVKM. The CDR3 runs to 15 residues. CDR3: CASNSRDRPNEKLFF. In nucleotides, the CDR3 is TGTGCCAGCAACAGCCGGGACAGGCCAAATGAAAAACTGTTTTTT.

CDR3 loop: CASSPESGGRRTEAFF. The DNA of the CDR3 is TGTGCCAGCTCACCGGAAAGCGGGGGGCGCAGGACTGAAGCTTTCTTT. The V gene is TRBV18, the J gene TRBJ1-1; possible D gene TRBD1, 6 bases. Trimming left V 3 bases short and J 5 bases short, with 19 bases between. Germline assignment: CDR1 KGHSH and CDR2 LQKENI. The CDR3 runs 16 residues.

The chain recombines TRBV28 with TRBJ2-7; 11 bases align to TRBD1. The CDR3 is 14 residues long. In germline, CDR1 is MDHEN, CDR2 SYDVKM. Losses at the gene ends were 7 bases for V and 3 bases for J; bases not matched to a gene: 5. The CDR3 DNA is TGTGCCAGCACGGGACAGGGGGACTTCTACGAGCAGTACTTC. Translated: CASTGQGDFYEQYF.

The chain joins TRBV7-2 to TRBJ2-1; possibly TRBD1 for D (5 bases). This CDR3 has 13 residues. CDR1 SGHTA and CDR2 FQGNSA come from the germline V gene. V was cut by 5 bases and J by 4 bases, with 9 bases left in between. In DNA, the CDR3 is TGTGCCAGCAGCCGGGCAGGGTACAATGAGCAGTTCTTC. This codes for CASSRAGYNEQFF.

The V and J genes are TRBV28 and TRBJ2-2; D possibly corresponds to TRBD2 (7 bases). Between the trimmed V and J ends, which lost 6 bases and 1 base, there was a span of 18 bases. Germline V gives CDR1 MDHEN, CDR2 SYDVKM. This CDR3 has 17 residues. The CDR3 coding sequence is TGTGCCAGCAGAGGGGGGGGCTTCAGGTGGAACACCGGGGAGCTGTTTTTT. Translating gives CASRGGGFRWNTGELFF. The variable domain in full, completed from reference TRBV28 and TRBJ2-2, reads DVKVTQSSRYLVKRTGEKVFLECVQDMDHENMFWYRQDPGLGLRLIYFSYDVKMKEKGDIPEGYSVSREKKERFSLILESASTNQTSMYLCASRGGGFRWNTGELFFGEGSRLTVL.

The V and J genes are TRBV21-1 and TRBJ1-1; the D segment call TRBD1 is taken from the table without a DNA check. TRBV21-1 is tagged as a pseudogene. This CDR3 has 19 residues. CDR3: CASSKARPVKSSMNTEAFF. The CDR3 DNA sequence: TGTGCCAGCAGCAAAGCTCGTCCAGTAAAATCCTCCATGAACACTGAAGCTTTCTTT.